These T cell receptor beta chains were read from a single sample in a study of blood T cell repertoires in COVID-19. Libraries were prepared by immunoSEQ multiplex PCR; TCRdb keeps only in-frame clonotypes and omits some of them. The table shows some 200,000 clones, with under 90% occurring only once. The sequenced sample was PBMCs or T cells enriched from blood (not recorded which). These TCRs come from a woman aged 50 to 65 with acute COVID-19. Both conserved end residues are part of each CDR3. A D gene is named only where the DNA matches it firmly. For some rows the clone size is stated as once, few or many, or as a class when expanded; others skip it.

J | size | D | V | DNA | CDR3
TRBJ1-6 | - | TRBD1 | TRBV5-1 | TGCGCCAGCAGCATCTCCTGGGACAGGGTCAGTGCACCCCTCCACTTT | CASSISWDRVSAPLHF
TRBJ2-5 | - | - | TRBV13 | TGTGCCAGCAGCTTAGAGTCCGGAGAGACCCAGTACTTC | CASSLESGETQYF
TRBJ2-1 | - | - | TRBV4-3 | TGCGCCAGCAGGGCCGGTCGCGGGGCGCTTGATGAGCAGTTCTTC | CASRAGRGALDEQFF
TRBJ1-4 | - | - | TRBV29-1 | TGCAGCGTTGAAGATTCACGAGCAACTAATGAAAAACTGTTTTTT | CSVEDSRATNEKLFF
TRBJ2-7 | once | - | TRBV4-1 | TGCGCCAGCAGCCAAGACAGGGGAGCACTTTACGAGCAGTACTTC | CASSQDRGALYEQYF
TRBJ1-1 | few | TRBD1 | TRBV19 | TGTGCCAGTATAAACGGGGACAGAGTGAACACTGAAGCTTTCTTT | CASINGDRVNTEAFF
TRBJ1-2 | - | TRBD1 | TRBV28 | TGTGCCAGCAGAACCGGGACAGGGGGTTATGGCTACACCTTC | CASRTGTGGYGYTF
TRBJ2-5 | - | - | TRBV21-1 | TGTGCCAGCAGCAAAGGACAGGTCGCCGAGACCCAGTACTTC | CASSKGQVAETQYF
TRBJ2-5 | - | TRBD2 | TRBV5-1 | TGCGCCAGCAGCTTGGGGGCTAGCGGGGGCCAAGAGACCCAGTACTTC | CASSLGASGGQETQYF
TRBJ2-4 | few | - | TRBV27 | TGTGCCAGCAGTCGGACACCTACTCTAGCCAAAAACATTCAGTACTTC | CASSRTPTLAKNIQYF
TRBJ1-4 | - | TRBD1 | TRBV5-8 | TGTGCCAGCAGCAAAACCAAGACAGGGACTAATGAAAAACTGTTTTTT | CASSKTKTGTNEKLFF
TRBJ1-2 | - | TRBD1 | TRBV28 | TGTGCCAGCAGTAAGGGGGCGCTTTATGGCTACACCTTC | CASSKGALYGYTF
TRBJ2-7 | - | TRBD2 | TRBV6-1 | TGTGCCAGCAGTTATATTGGGGAGGGCTACGAGCAGTACTTC | CASSYIGEGYEQYF
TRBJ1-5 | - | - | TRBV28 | TGTGCCAGCAGGCGAGGGAGGACTTATCAGCCCCAGCATTTT | CASRRGRTYQPQHF
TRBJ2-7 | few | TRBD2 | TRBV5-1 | TGCGCCAGCAGAAGGGAGGCTAGCGGGGCCTACGAGCAGTACTTC | CASRREASGAYEQYF
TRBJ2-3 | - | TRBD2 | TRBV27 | TGTGCCAGCAGGAGAAGACTAGCGGGAGATGAGACAGATACGCAGTATTTT | CASRRRLAGDETDTQYF
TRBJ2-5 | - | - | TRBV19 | TGTGCCAGTAGTTCTAACCGAGCCAACGGGGAGACCCAGTACTTC | CASSSNRANGETQYF
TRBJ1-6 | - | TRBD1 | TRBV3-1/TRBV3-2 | TGTGCCAGCAGCCAACGCGACAGGGGAGGGAAAAATTCACCCCTCCACTTT | CASSQRDRGGKNSPLHF
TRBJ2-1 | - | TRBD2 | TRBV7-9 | TGTGCCAGCAGCCGAACACTAGCGGGAGCCTACAATGAGCAGTTCTTC | CASSRTLAGAYNEQFF
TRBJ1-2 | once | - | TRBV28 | TGTGCCACCGGCCGGGGCGGGACCATAGGTGGCTACACCTTC | CATGRGGTIGGYTF
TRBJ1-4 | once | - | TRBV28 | TGTGCCAGCACCAAAGGGGGAGATGAAAAACTGTTTTTT | CASTKGGDEKLFF
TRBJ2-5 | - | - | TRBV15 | TGTGCCACCAGCAGAGATCCAACGGTCCCGGGCGGGGACCAGTACTTC | CATSRDPTVPGGDQYF
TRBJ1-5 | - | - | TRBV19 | TGTGCCAGTAGTTTTCTTAGTCAGCCCCAGCATTTT | CASSFLSQPQHF
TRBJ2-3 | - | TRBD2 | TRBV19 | TGTGCCAGTAAGGGCGGGAGGGCCAGCACAGATACGCAGTATTTT | CASKGGRASTDTQYF
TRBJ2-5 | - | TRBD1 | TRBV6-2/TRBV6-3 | TGTGCCAGCAGTCACCGGGACAGGGCCGGAGAGACCCAGTACTTC | CASSHRDRAGETQYF
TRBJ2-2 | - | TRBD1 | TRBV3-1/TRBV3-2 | TGTGCCAGCAGCCAGAACGACAGGGAGGGGGAGCTGTTTTTT | CASSQNDREGELFF
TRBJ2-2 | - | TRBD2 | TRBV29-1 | TGCAGCGTTCGTGAGACTAGCGGTAACACCGGGGAGCTGTTTTTT | CSVRETSGNTGELFF
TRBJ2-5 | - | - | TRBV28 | TGTGCCAGCAGTCTAATAGCGGAGACCCAGTACTTC | CASSLIAETQYF
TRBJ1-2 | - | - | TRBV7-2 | TGTGCCAGCAGCCCGGGGGCGGGGGGCATCTATGGCTACACCTTC | CASSPGAGGIYGYTF
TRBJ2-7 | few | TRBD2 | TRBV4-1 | TGCGCCAGCAGCCAAGAATCGATTGTCGGGACTAGCGGAAGTAATCCCTACGAGCAGTACTTC | CASSQESIVGTSGSNPYEQYF
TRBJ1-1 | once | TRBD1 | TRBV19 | TGTGCCAGTAGTAGGGGTCAGGGGGCAACTGAAGCTTTCTTT | CASSRGQGATEAFF
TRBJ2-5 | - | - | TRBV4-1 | TGCGCCAGCAGCCAAGTGACAAATCCTCAAGAGACCCAGTACTTC | CASSQVTNPQETQYF
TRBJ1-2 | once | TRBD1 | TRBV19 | TGTGCCAGTAGTCCGACAGGGGGAGCTAACTATGGCTACACCTTC | CASSPTGGANYGYTF
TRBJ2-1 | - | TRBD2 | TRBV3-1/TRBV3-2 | TGTGCCAGCAGCCAAGGTACAGCGGGAGACAATGAGCAGTTCTTC | CASSQGTAGDNEQFF
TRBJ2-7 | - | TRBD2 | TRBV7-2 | TGTGCCAGCAGCTTATACGGGGGGTTCGGGGACGAGCAGTACTTC | CASSLYGGFGDEQYF
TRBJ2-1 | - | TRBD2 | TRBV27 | TGTGCCAGCAGTTCCCCCTCTCTAGCGGGAGGGAGTGAGCAGTTCTTC | CASSSPSLAGGSEQFF
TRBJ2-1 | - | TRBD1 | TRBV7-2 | TGTGCCAGCAGCCTAACCGGGACAGGGGCGAACAATGAGCAGTTCTTC | CASSLTGTGANNEQFF
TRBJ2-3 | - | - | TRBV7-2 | TGTGCCAGCAGCTTAGGGGGGGTCGCATCCACAGATACGCAGTATTTT | CASSLGGVASTDTQYF
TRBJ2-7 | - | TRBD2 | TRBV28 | TGTGCCAGCAGTTTATTTTTTTCGGGGGGAAAGTCCTACGAGCAGTACTTC | CASSLFFSGGKSYEQYF
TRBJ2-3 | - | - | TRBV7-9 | TGTGCCAGCAGCTTCGGCGGGAGCACAGATACGCAGTATTTT | CASSFGGSTDTQYF
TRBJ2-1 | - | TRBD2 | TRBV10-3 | TGTGCCATCAGTGTTACTAGCGGGAGGGGGGATGAGCAGTTCTTC | CAISVTSGRGDEQFF
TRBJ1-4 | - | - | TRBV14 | TGTGCCAGCAGCCAATGGGGGGTGCGCAATGAAAAACTGTTTTTT | CASSQWGVRNEKLFF
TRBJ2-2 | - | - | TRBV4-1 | TGCGCCAGCAGCCAAGAATCCTGGACAATTACCGGGGAGCTGTTTTTT | CASSQESWTITGELFF
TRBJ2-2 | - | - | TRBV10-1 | TGCGCCAGCAGTACGTTTTCTATCCTCGCGAACACCGGGGAGCTGTTTTTT | CASSTFSILANTGELFF
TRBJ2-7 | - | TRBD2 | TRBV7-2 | TGTGCCAGCAGTTTAGGACTAGCGGGGGGGGAGGACGAGCAGTACTTC | CASSLGLAGGEDEQYF
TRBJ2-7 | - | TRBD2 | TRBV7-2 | TGTGCCAGCAGCCCCCCGGGACTAGCGGGAGGATCCTACGAGCAGTACTTC | CASSPPGLAGGSYEQYF
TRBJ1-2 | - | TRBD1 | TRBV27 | TGTGCCAGCAGAGGACCCGGGACAGGGAACTATGGCTACACCTTC | CASRGPGTGNYGYTF
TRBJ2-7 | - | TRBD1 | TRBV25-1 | TGTGCCAGCAGACGACAGGGGGCGGTGGAGTACGAGCAGTACTTC | CASRRQGAVEYEQYF
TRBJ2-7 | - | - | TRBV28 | TGTGCCAGCAGTCTAGTCGCCTACGAGCAGTACTTC | CASSLVAYEQYF
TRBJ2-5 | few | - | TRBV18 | TGTGCCAGCTCACCGGGAGGGGGAGAGACCCAGTACTTC | CASSPGGGETQYF